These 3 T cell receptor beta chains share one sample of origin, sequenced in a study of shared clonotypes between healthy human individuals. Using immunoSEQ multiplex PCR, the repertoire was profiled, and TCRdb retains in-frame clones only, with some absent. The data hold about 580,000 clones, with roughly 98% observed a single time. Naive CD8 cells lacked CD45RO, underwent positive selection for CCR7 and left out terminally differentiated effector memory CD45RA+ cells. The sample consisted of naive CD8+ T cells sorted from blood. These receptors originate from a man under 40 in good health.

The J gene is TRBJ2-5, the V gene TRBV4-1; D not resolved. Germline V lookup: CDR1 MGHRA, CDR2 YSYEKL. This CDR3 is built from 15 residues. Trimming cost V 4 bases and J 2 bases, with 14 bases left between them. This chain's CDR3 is CASSLAPGGQETQYF. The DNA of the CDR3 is TGCGCCAGCAGCCTGGCCCCGGGTGGGCAAGAGACCCAGTACTTC.

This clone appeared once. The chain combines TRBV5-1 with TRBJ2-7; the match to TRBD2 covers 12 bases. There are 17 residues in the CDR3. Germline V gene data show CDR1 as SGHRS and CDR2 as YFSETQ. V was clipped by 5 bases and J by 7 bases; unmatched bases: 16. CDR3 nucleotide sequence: TGCGCCAGCAGTTACCAGACCTCTTGGACTAGCGGGGATGAGCAGTACTTC. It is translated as CASSYQTSWTSGDEQYF.

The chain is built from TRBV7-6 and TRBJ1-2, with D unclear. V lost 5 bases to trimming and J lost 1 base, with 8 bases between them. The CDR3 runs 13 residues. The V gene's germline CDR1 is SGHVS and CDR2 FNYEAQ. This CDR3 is CASSPTNNYGYTF. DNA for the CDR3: TGTGCCAGCAGCCCGACAAATAACTATGGCTACACCTTC.